Presented here are 28 T cell receptor beta chains from one specimen sequenced in a study of identical twins. TCRdb re-derived calls from the 5' RACE reads in MiXCR, one entry per CDR3 protein. The sample shows around 960,000 distinct CDR3 sequences, about 12% of them seen only once. These same records also appear under a second study, on yellow fever vaccine responses in identical twins.

Material for sequencing was PBMCs. These receptors all stem from a woman aged 18-29 years in good health.

In its sample, this clonotype was seen many times. The V and J genes are TRBV5-1 and TRBJ2-5; D might be TRBD2 (6 bases). CDR1 and CDR2 from the germline V gene are SGHRS and YFSETQ. The CDR3 extends over 14 amino acids. V shed 4 bases and J shed 0 bases, with 10 bases lying between them. The CDR3 region is CASSRQRDQETQYF. In DNA, the CDR3 is TGCGCCAGCAGCCGCCAGCGGGACCAAGAGACCCAGTACTTC.

The V gene is TRBV28, the J gene TRBJ2-5, with 7 bases aligning to TRBD1. The CDR3 has 15 amino acids. CDR1 is MDHEN, CDR2 SYDVKM, per germline. The V and J ends lost 6 bases and 1 base, in that order; junction bases with no gene match: 8. CDR3 nucleotides: TGTGCCAGCAGCCCTCAGACAGGGCTCCAAGAGACCCAGTACTTC. It is translated as CASSPQTGLQETQYF.

This clonotype was counted a few times. The V gene is TRBV7-9, the J gene TRBJ1-1, with D possibly TRBD1 on 5 matching bases. Trimming took off 0 bases at V and 5 bases at J, with 13 bases between the two ends. The CDR3 sequence is 15 residues long. Germline assignment: CDR1 SEHNR and CDR2 FQNEAQ (reference sequence). This chain's CDR3 is CASSLALGETTEAFF. The DNA for the CDR3 is TGTGCCAGCAGCTTAGCGCTGGGGGAGACGACTGAAGCTTTCTTT. The complete variable domain, with remaining parts taken from reference TRBV7-9 and TRBJ1-1, reads DTGVSQNPRHKITKRGQNVTFRCDPISEHNRLYWYRQTLGQGPEFLTYFQNEAQLEKSRLLSDRFSAERPKGSFSTLEIQRTEQGDSAMYLCASSLALGETTEAFFGQGTRLTVV.

The DNA for the CDR3 is TGCGCCAGCAGCTGGACAGAACAAGAGACCCAGTACTTC. Translation: CASSWTEQETQYF. The genes are TRBV5-1 and TRBJ2-5, with D perhaps TRBD1 (6 bases). The CDR3 runs to 13 residues. Between the trimmed V and J ends, which lost 3 bases and 2 bases, there was a span of 8 bases. Germline CDR1 reads SGHRS; CDR2 reads YFSETQ.

V is TRBV29-1 and J is TRBJ2-5; D is ambiguous. The CDR3 is 8 residues long. The germline V and J ends were trimmed by 5 bases and 7 bases, with 2 bases remaining between them. Germline CDR1 reads SQVTM; CDR2 reads ANQGSEA. For the CDR3, the DNA is TGCAGCGTTCGGACCCAGTACTTC. Its protein product is CSVRTQYF.

This clonotype was detected a few times. The rearrangement uses TRBV25-1 and TRBJ2-3, with 8 bases matching TRBD2. This CDR3 is 15 amino acids long. CDR1 is MGHDK and CDR2 is SYGVNS in the germline V gene. The J segment lost 3 bases and the V segment lost 2 bases, leaving 4 bases of the junction unmatched. In nucleotides, the CDR3 is TGTGCCAGCAGTGAACGGGAGGGGAGGACAGATACGCAGTATTTT. Encoded protein: CASSEREGRTDTQYF.

V is TRBV25-1 and J is TRBJ1-4; D gene ambiguous. There are 11 residues in the CDR3. V lost 3 bases and J lost 10, with 6 bases in between. Germline CDR1 MGHDK, CDR2 SYGVNS. CDR3 sequence reads: CASSDGVKLFF. As DNA, the CDR3 is TGTGCCAGCAGTGATGGCGTAAAACTGTTTTTT.

The V call is TRBV6-1, the J call TRBJ1-5; D is unresolved. The CDR3 has 16 residues. Germline-derived CDR1 and CDR2 are MNHNS and SASEGT. With 6 bases removed from V and 5 bases from J, the gap between germline ends came to 20 bases. The CDR3 loop is CASRGSTVVGYQPQHF. CDR3 nucleotide sequence: TGTGCCAGCAGGGGCTCTACCGTAGTGGGATATCAGCCCCAGCATTTT.

The CDR3 bases are TGTGCCATCAGCCGGACTAGCGGGAGTGACACAGATACGCAGTATTTT. Translating gives CAISRTSGSDTDTQYF. This chain links TRBV10-3 with TRBJ2-3; 13 nucleotides match TRBD2. The germline V gene has CDR1 ENHRY and CDR2 SYGVKD. V lost 6 bases, J lost 2 bases, and 5 bases stayed unmatched. The CDR3 covers 16 residues.

This clonotype was seen more than once but under ten times. The chain employs TRBV7-9 and TRBJ2-6; D is unresolved. V dropped 11 bases and J dropped 1 base, with 18 bases sitting between them. The CDR3 has 16 amino acids. Germline V gene data show CDR1 as SEHNR and CDR2 as FQNEAQ (reference sequence). The CDR3 bases are TGTGCCCCTGAGTCGGGTATCAAGTCTGGGGCCAACGTCCTGACTTTC. It translates to CAPESGIKSGANVLTF.

This chain uses TRBV9 with TRBJ2-3; 12 nucleotides match TRBD2. Germline V gene lookup returns CDR1 SGDLS and CDR2 YYNGEE. CDR3 length equals 17 residues. The trim removed 0 bases at V and 5 bases at J, leaving 7 bases unmatched. The DNA of the CDR3 is TGTGCCAGCAGCGTAGACCCTAGCGGGGGGGCTAGAGATACGCAGTATTTT. Protein: CASSVDPSGGARDTQYF.

This clonotype has just a few counts. This chain connects TRBV10-3 to TRBJ2-7, with a weak D call TRBD1 (5 bases). The germline V gene has CDR1 ENHRY and CDR2 SYGVKD. The V end was cut by 5 bases, the J end by 10 bases, with 24 bases between. The CDR3 runs 15 residues. CDR3 residues: CAISKASQGPWGQYF. The CDR3 DNA reads TGTGCCATCAGTAAGGCCTCGCAGGGCCCTTGGGGCCAGTACTTC.

This clonotype was observed a handful of times. The V call is TRBV5-1, the J call TRBJ2-7; 7 bases fit TRBD2. V was clipped by 5 bases and J by 0 bases; unmatched bases: 5. Germline V gene lookup returns CDR1 SGHRS and CDR2 YFSETQ. This CDR3 has 14 amino acids. CDR3 DNA: TGCGCCAGCAGGGGAGGGGCGAACTCCTACGAGCAGTACTTC. Amino acid sequence: CASRGGANSYEQYF.

The chain recombines TRBV2 with TRBJ2-5; 9 nucleotides line up with TRBD1. V shed 6 bases and J 5 bases; nucleotides not matched to a gene: 4. Germline assignment: CDR1 SNHLY and CDR2 FYNNEI. The CDR3 runs 13 residues. The CDR3 DNA sequence: TGTGCCAGCAGCGCGACAGGGGGGGAGACCCAGTACTTC. This encodes CASSATGGETQYF.

This clonotype was picked up many times. The rearrangement links TRBV20-1 to TRBJ2-1; D unresolved. CDR1 is DFQATT, CDR2 SNEGSKA, per germline (reference sequence). V lost 0 bases to trimming and J lost 4 bases, with 13 bases between them. The CDR3 covers 15 residues. CDR3 nucleotide sequence: TGCAGTGCTAGAGATGGGTCGGCAGATTACAATGAGCAGTTCTTC. Protein: CSARDGSADYNEQFF.

A few counts support this clonotype. The chain couples TRBV24-1 to TRBJ2-5; D unclear. The CDR3 contains 14 residues. Trimming took 2 bases from V and 5 from J, leaving 11 bases between them. Germline V CDR1 and CDR2: KGHDR, SFDVKD. CDR3 DNA sequence: TGTGCCACCAGTGATTCGTGGAGCCCCGAGACCCAGTACTTC. Its translation is CATSDSWSPETQYF.

This clonotype was seen ten or more times. This chain uses TRBV20-1 with TRBJ1-2, with 10 bases that match TRBD1. V gave up 0 bases and J gave up 4 bases; unmatched junction bases: 5. Per the germline V gene, CDR1 is DFQATT and CDR2 is SNEGSKA (reference sequence). CDR3 size: 15 residues. DNA of the CDR3: TGCAGTGCTAGAGAATGGGGACAGGGGCCCTATGGCTACACCTTC. Protein product: CSAREWGQGPYGYTF.

This clonotype has more than one count but fewer than ten. J is TRBJ2-1 and V is TRBV28, with D possibly TRBD1 on 6 matching bases. V was shortened by 7 bases and J by 9 bases, with 16 bases between the two germline ends. Germline V lookup: CDR1 MDHEN, CDR2 SYDVKM. The length of the CDR3 is 13 residues. In DNA, the CDR3 is TGTGCCAGCACCAAGCGACAGGCGAGTGAGCAGTTCTTC. It is translated as CASTKRQASEQFF.

The genes are TRBV10-1 and TRBJ1-1, with D uncertain. Looked up from germline, CDR1 is WNHNN and CDR2 is SYGVQD (reference sequence). This CDR3 spans 13 amino acids. V lost 3 bases, J lost 8 bases, and 13 bases lay in between. The CDR3 DNA is TGCGCCAGCAGTGAAAACCCCCCCTCCGAAGCTTTCTTT. It translates to CASSENPPSEAFF.

The J gene is TRBJ2-1, the V gene TRBV5-1, with a tentative D call TRBD2 (5 bases). The CDR3 is 15 amino acids. From germline, CDR1 is SGHRS and CDR2 YFSETQ. Trimming shortened V by 0 bases and J by 5 bases, and 12 bases separated the two germline ends. The CDR3 DNA reads TGCGCCAGCAGCTTGGGAGGGATTAGGGACAATGAGCAGTTCTTC. It encodes CASSLGGIRDNEQFF.

This clonotype was counted between two and nine times. J is TRBJ2-7 and V is TRBV10-2; the D gene is possibly TRBD1 (5 bases). Deletions cut 3 bases from V and 0 bases from J, with 21 bases between. The CDR3 is 18 residues long. CDR1 and CDR2 from the germline V gene are WSHSY and SAAADI. The DNA for the CDR3 is TGCGCCAGCAGTGATAGGTTTGGTAATAGGGGCAACTCCTACGAGCAGTACGTC. Translated, it gives CASSDRFGNRGNSYEQYV.

This clonotype has only a few counts. The J gene is TRBJ1-5, the V gene TRBV6-5; 10 bases line up with TRBD1. Germline-derived CDR1 and CDR2 are MNHEY and SVGAGI. The CDR3 covers 11 residues. J gave up 15 bases and V 7 bases, and 6 bases lay outside the gene matches. The CDR3 region is CASTDRGARHF. CDR3 bases: TGTGCCAGCACGGACAGGGGGGCACGGCATTTT.

The table lists this clonotype with a few counts. V is TRBV12-3 or TRBV12-4 and J is TRBJ1-5; D gene uncertain. Trimming removed 6 bases from V and 0 bases from J, with 15 bases in between. There are 16 residues in the CDR3. The CDR3 loop reads CASRAAGLGSNQPQHF. CDR3 DNA: TGTGCCAGCAGGGCGGCAGGTCTTGGTAGCAATCAGCCCCAGCATTTT.

This rearrangement joins TRBV5-1 to TRBJ2-3; no clear D gene. The germline CDR1 and CDR2 sequences are SGHRS and YFSETQ. The CDR3 runs to 16 residues. V was clipped by 5 bases and J by 10 bases, with 26 bases between them. The CDR3 spells CASRVVLGSGPSAQYF. CDR3 coding DNA: TGCGCCAGCAGAGTAGTACTGGGCTCGGGCCCGAGTGCGCAGTATTTT.

This clonotype was counted ten times or more. The chain recombines TRBV5-1 with TRBJ2-1; 7 bases are a match to TRBD1. The CDR3 sequence is 14 residues long. V gave up 0 bases and J gave up 4 bases; unmatched junction bases: 1. Germline V gene data show CDR1 as SGHRS and CDR2 as YFSETQ. The CDR3 here is CASSLEGQYNEQFF. As DNA, the CDR3 is TGCGCCAGCAGCTTGGAGGGACAGTACAATGAGCAGTTCTTC.

This chain uses TRBV25-1 with TRBJ2-7; perhaps TRBD1 as D (6 bases). The germline V gene encodes CDR1 MGHDK and CDR2 SYGVNS. The V gene lost 6 bases and the J gene lost 4 bases, with 19 bases spanning the gap. This CDR3 spans 15 amino acids. The CDR3 region is CASSASGQQTYEQYF. CDR3 bases: TGTGCCAGCAGCGCCAGCGGACAGCAAACATACGAGCAGTACTTC.

There are a few counts of this clonotype. This chain connects TRBV6-1 to TRBJ2-7; 7 nucleotides agree with TRBD1. The CDR3 has 15 residues. From germline, CDR1 is MNHNS and CDR2 SASEGT. The J segment lost 6 bases and the V segment lost 4 bases, leaving 12 bases of the junction unmatched. The CDR3 is CASSVSGTARLEQYF. Here the CDR3 DNA reads TGTGCCAGCAGTGTCTCCGGGACAGCGAGGCTCGAGCAGTACTTC.

This clonotype was seen only a few times. The chain carries TRBV29-1 and TRBJ2-3; TRBD1 might be the D (6 bases). The CDR3 loop spans 13 amino acids. Trimming shortened V by 7 bases and J by 0 bases, and 11 bases separated the two germline ends. Germline V gives CDR1 SQVTM, CDR2 ANQGSEA. CDR3 sequence reads: CSGRTASTDTQYF. CDR3 nucleotide sequence: TGCAGCGGCCGGACAGCTAGCACAGATACGCAGTATTTT.